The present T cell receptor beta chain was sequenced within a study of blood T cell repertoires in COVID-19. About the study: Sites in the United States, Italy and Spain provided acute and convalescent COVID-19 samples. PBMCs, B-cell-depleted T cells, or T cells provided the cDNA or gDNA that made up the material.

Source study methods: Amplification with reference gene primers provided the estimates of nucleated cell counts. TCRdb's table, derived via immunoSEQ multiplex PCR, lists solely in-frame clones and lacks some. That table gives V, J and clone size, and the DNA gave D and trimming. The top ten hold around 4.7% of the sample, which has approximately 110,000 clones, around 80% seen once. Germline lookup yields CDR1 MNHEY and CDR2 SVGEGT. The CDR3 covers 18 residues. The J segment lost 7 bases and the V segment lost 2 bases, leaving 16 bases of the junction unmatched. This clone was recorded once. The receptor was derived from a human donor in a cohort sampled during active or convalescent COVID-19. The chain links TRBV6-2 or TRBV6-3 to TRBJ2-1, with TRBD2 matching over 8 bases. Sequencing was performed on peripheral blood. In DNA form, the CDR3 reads TGTGCCAGCAGTTACCGATCGTCAGGGACTAGGGGTCCAAATGAGCAGTTCTTC. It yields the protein CASSYRSSGTRGPNEQFF.